The 23 T cell receptor beta chains reported below all come from one sample, sequenced in a study of control samples from healthy donors and cancer patients. Libraries were prepared by immunoSEQ multiplex PCR; TCRdb keeps only in-frame clonotypes and omits some of them. The sample lists around 130,000 clones; around nine tenths were seen once. The sequencing sample was made of blood. The receptors shown here come from a man aged 25 to 45 in good health.

The gene calls are TRBV3-1 (or the pseudogene TRBV3-2) and TRBJ2-7; a weak D match, TRBD2 (6 bases). This CDR3 is 15 amino acids long. CDR1 and CDR2 from the germline V gene are LGHDT and YNNKEL (reference sequence). Trimming took off 1 base at V and 2 bases at J, with 12 bases between the two ends. As DNA, the CDR3 is TGTGCCAGCAGCCAAGGTGGGGGGTTACCCTACGAGCAGTACGTC. The encoded protein is CASSQGGGLPYEQYV.

V gene TRBV5-1 combines with J gene TRBJ1-5, with D maybe TRBD1 (5 bases). The CDR3 loop spans 15 amino acids. Germline CDR1 is SGHRS and CDR2 is YFSETQ. Trimming took off 0 bases at V and 2 bases at J, with 9 bases between the two ends. DNA of the CDR3: TGCGCCAGCAGCTTGGAAGGGGACGGCAATCAGCCCCAGCATTTT. It translates to CASSLEGDGNQPQHF.

This rearrangement joins TRBV19 to TRBJ1-1, with TRBD1 as a possible D gene (5 bases). V dropped 3 bases and J dropped 6 bases, with 11 bases sitting between them. The CDR3 has 13 amino acids. Germline CDR1 LNHDA, CDR2 SQIVND (reference sequence). CDR3 region: CASSIRSTAEAFF. CDR3 coding DNA: TGTGCCAGTAGTATCAGATCGACAGCTGAAGCTTTCTTT.

The chain employs TRBV6-5 and TRBJ1-1; no definite D call. The germline gives CDR1 MNHEY, CDR2 SVGAGI. Deletions cut 2 bases from V and 3 bases from J, with 13 bases between. CDR3 length: 15 amino acids. The CDR3 loop reads CASSYRATGDTEAFF. DNA for the CDR3: TGTGCCAGCAGTTACCGGGCGACTGGAGACACTGAAGCTTTCTTT.

The rearrangement joins TRBV15 to TRBJ1-3, with D possibly being TRBD1 (5 bases). V lost 3 bases, J lost 2 bases, and 14 bases lay in between. This CDR3 has 16 residues. From germline, CDR1 is LNHNV and CDR2 YYDKDF (reference sequence). DNA of the CDR3: TGTGCCACCAGCAGGGACCAGGGTCTACCTGGAAACACCATATATTTT. As protein: CATSRDQGLPGNTIYF. Drawing the rest from reference TRBV15 and TRBJ1-3, the complete variable domain is DAMVIQNPRYQVTQFGKPVTLSCSQTLNHNVMYWYQQKSSQAPKLLFHYYDKDFNNEADTPDNFQSRRPNTSFCFLDIRSPGLGDTAMYLCATSRDQGLPGNTIYFGEGSWLTVV.

This chain joins TRBV30 and TRBJ1-1; a weak D match, TRBD1 (5 bases). Germline CDR1 reads GTSNPN; CDR2 reads SVGIG (reference sequence). V was clipped by 4 bases and J by 6 bases, with 27 bases between them. The CDR3 contains 17 residues. The CDR3 DNA reads as TGTGCCTGGACTGCGGAAGTGACGGGACGCGCTGATTCTGAAGCTTTCTTT. Protein: CAWTAEVTGRADSEAFF.

J is TRBJ1-2 and V is TRBV24-1; possibly TRBD1 for D (6 bases). Trimming took off 4 bases at V and 6 bases at J, with 11 bases between the two ends. Germline-derived CDR1 and CDR2 are KGHDR and SFDVKD. The CDR3 is 13 residues long. CDR3 residues: CATSENRVNGYTF. The CDR3 coding sequence is TGTGCCACCAGTGAAAACAGGGTTAATGGCTACACCTTC.

This clone has only one observation. The rearrangement links TRBV30 to TRBJ1-1; D is uncertain. With 1 base removed from V and 5 bases from J, the gap between germline ends came to 8 bases. Germline-derived CDR1 and CDR2 are GTSNPN and SVGIG (reference sequence). The CDR3 has 12 amino acids. The chain's CDR3 is CAWSASGTEAFF. The DNA of the CDR3 is TGTGCCTGGAGTGCAAGTGGTACTGAAGCTTTCTTT.

The chain has TRBV4-1 and TRBJ2-6, with TRBD2 identical over 7 bases. The CDR3 runs 16 residues. From germline, CDR1 is MGHRA and CDR2 YSYEKL. V was pared by 4 bases and J by 2 bases, with 5 bases of the junction left unmatched. CDR3 nucleotides: TGCGCCAGCAGCCGGGGGGGTTTTGCTGGGGCCAACGTCCTGACTTTC. Translating it yields CASSRGGFAGANVLTF.

Concerning this clone itself: The sample carries other DNA sequences with the same CDR3. The rearrangement joins TRBV27 to TRBJ1-1; perhaps TRBD1 as D (6 bases). The germline V and J ends were trimmed by 5 bases and 1 base, with 14 bases remaining between them. Looked up from germline, CDR1 is MNHEY and CDR2 is SMNVEV (reference sequence). This CDR3 is built from 15 residues. CDR3 nucleotides: TGTGCCAGCAGTCGATTCGGACAGACGAACACTGAAGCTTTCTTT. As protein: CASSRFGQTNTEAFF.

The J gene is TRBJ2-7, the V gene TRBV6-5; possible D gene TRBD2, 6 bases. The V gene's germline CDR1 is MNHEY and CDR2 SVGAGI. Trimming took 8 bases from V and 7 from J, leaving 9 bases between them. This CDR3 is 10 amino acids long. CDR3 sequence: CASGGREQYV. The CDR3 DNA reads as TGTGCCAGCGGAGGGCGGGAGCAGTACGTC.

The J gene is TRBJ2-3, the V gene TRBV11-2; D may correspond to TRBD1 or TRBD2 (5 bases each). Germline-derived CDR1 and CDR2 are SGHAT and FQNNGV. The CDR3 has 13 amino acids. The V gene lost 5 bases and the J gene lost 3 bases, with 9 bases spanning the gap. CDR3 region: CASSLGTTDTQYF. DNA for the CDR3: TGTGCCAGCAGCCTCGGGACGACAGATACGCAGTATTTT.

The chain combines TRBV7-2 with TRBJ2-7; 11 nucleotides agree with TRBD2. This CDR3 has 15 residues. V lost 5 bases and J lost 4; bases outside the gene matches: 7. Germline CDR1 is SGHTA and CDR2 is FQGNSA. CDR3 in amino acids: CASSITSGGGYEQYF. CDR3 DNA sequence: TGTGCCAGCAGCATTACTAGCGGGGGAGGTTACGAGCAGTACTTC.

The chain has TRBV10-1 and TRBJ1-3; no definite D call. V was trimmed by 0 bases and J by 0 bases, leaving 12 bases between them. Germline assignment: CDR1 WNHNN and CDR2 SYGVQD (reference sequence). The CDR3 spans 17 residues. CDR3 sequence (DNA): TGCGCCAGCAGTGAGTCGACTTTGCGTAGCTCTGGAAACACCATATATTTT. Translation gives CASSESTLRSSGNTIYF.

This clone was seen a single time. V gene TRBV6-4 combines with J gene TRBJ1-1, with D unresolved. The V gene lost 6 bases and the J gene lost 0 bases, with 8 bases spanning the gap. CDR1 is MRHNA and CDR2 is SNTAGT in the germline V gene. There are 13 residues in the CDR3. The CDR3 reads CASSRQVNTEAFF. The CDR3, as DNA: TGTGCCAGCAGCCGGCAGGTGAACACTGAAGCTTTCTTT.

The gene calls are TRBV5-1 and TRBJ2-2, with 7 nucleotides matching TRBD1. Germline V CDR1 and CDR2: SGHRS, YFSETQ. CDR3 length: 14 residues. The junction had 1 base not matched to a gene; V was cut back by 4 bases and J by 1 base. The CDR3 coding sequence is TGCGCCAGCAGCCGGGACAGGAACACCGGGGAGCTGTTTTTT. Encoded protein: CASSRDRNTGELFF.

The chain links TRBV19 to TRBJ1-4; D gene uncertain. CDR1 is LNHDA and CDR2 is SQIVND in the germline V gene (reference sequence). Trimming shortened V by 7 bases and J by 7 bases, and 13 bases separated the two germline ends. This CDR3 region has 13 residues. The CDR3 DNA reads TGTGCCAGTATGGCGGGTGGAGGTGAAAAACTGTTTTTT. This encodes CASMAGGGEKLFF. Full variable domain (missing parts from reference TRBV19 and TRBJ1-4): DGGITQSPKYLFRKEGQNVTLSCEQNLNHDAMYWYRQDPGQGLRLIYYSQIVNDFQKGDIAEGYSVSREKKESFPLTVTSAQKNPTAFYLCASMAGGGEKLFFGSGTQLSVL.

Here the CDR3 reads CASSQSKPSSGSPLHF. The CDR3 nucleotides are TGCGCCAGCAGTCAATCAAAGCCGTCGAGTGGATCACCCCTCCACTTT. This chain links TRBV23-1 with TRBJ1-6; D is ambiguous. TRBV23-1 is flagged as an ORF with uncertain function. Trimming took off 0 bases at V and 10 bases at J, with 16 bases between the two ends. The CDR3 covers 16 residues.

The chain employs TRBV5-1 and TRBJ1-2, with TRBD1 identical over 10 bases. The junction had 5 bases not matched to a gene; V was cut back by 2 bases and J by 4 bases. In germline, CDR1 is SGHRS, CDR2 YFSETQ. There are 15 residues in the CDR3. The CDR3 sequence is CASSLPGQGSYGYTF. The CDR3 DNA reads TGCGCCAGCAGCTTACCGGGACAGGGGAGCTATGGCTACACCTTC.

This clone was counted ten times or more. This chain joins TRBV30 and TRBJ1-2; the D is unclear. The CDR3 extends over 14 amino acids. Germline loops: CDR1 GTSNPN, CDR2 SVGIG (reference sequence). V dropped 0 bases and J dropped 5 bases, with 13 bases sitting between them. The CDR3 reads CAWSVDGPRYGYTF. For the CDR3, the DNA is TGTGCCTGGAGTGTAGACGGGCCGAGGTATGGCTACACCTTC.

This clone was observed a single time. The genes are TRBV3-1 (or the pseudogene TRBV3-2) and TRBJ2-7; TRBD1 might be the D (5 bases). The CDR3 contains 13 residues. Germline CDR1 reads LGHDT; CDR2 reads YNNKEL (reference sequence). Between the trimmed V and J ends, which lost 4 bases and 11 bases, there was a span of 18 bases. The CDR3 nucleotides are TGTGCCAGCAGCCGAACATCACAGGCTCCTAAGTACGTC. Translation: CASSRTSQAPKYV.

The J gene is TRBJ2-5, the V gene TRBV6-5, with 11 bases aligning to TRBD2. CDR3 length equals 15 residues. Germline V CDR1 and CDR2: MNHEY, SVGAGI. The V gene end was trimmed by 0 bases and the J gene end by 3 bases; junction bases not matched to a gene: 0. Here the CDR3 reads CASSYSTSGEETQYF. The CDR3 nucleotides are TGTGCCAGCAGTTACTCGACTAGCGGGGAAGAGACCCAGTACTTC.

This chain links TRBV2 with TRBJ2-2, with TRBD1 as a possible D gene (6 bases). CDR3 size: 14 residues. Germline V gene lookup returns CDR1 SNHLY and CDR2 FYNNEI. V was pared by 4 bases and J by 3 bases, with 9 bases between. The CDR3 sequence is CASSGQEYTGELFF. In DNA, the CDR3 is TGTGCCAGCAGTGGACAGGAGTACACCGGGGAGCTGTTTTTT. Variable domain in full (rest from reference TRBV2 and TRBJ2-2): EPEVTQTPSHQVTQMGQEVILRCVPISNHLYFYWYRQILGQKVEFLVSFYNNEISEKSEIFDDQFSVERPDGSNFTLKIRSTKLEDSAMYFCASSGQEYTGELFFGEGSRLTVL.